Below are 5 T cell receptor beta chains sequenced from a single sample in a study of Ad26.COV2.S vaccination and SARS-CoV-2 variants (dated by TCRdb to the early 2020s). Reading the label with the study, this specimen's treatment or condition is: roughly 18 received Ad26.COV2.S at low or high dose, single or two shots; five or six received placebo; per-sample allocation not given. Repertoires of vaccine and placebo recipients were sequenced from samples taken on day 63 after the first injection. Library method: the immunoSEQ multiplex PCR assay. The immuneACCESS repertoire file appears here via TCRdb, limited to in-frame rearrangements. These files lack a portion of the clones; in checked studies, under half of the deficit traces to unresolved V genes, and the cause of the others is not known. The sample includes hundreds of thousands of clones, with around 92% observed a single time. The top ten clones comprise approximately 1.5% of the sample.

Material: peripheral blood, obtained in a trial of Ad26.COV2.S vaccine versus placebo. The receptor set was obtained from a person aged 18-65 years who received the Ad26.COV2.S COVID-19 vaccine or a placebo.

V usage is TRBV18 and J usage is TRBJ2-5; 7 positions match TRBD1. Germline V gene data show CDR1 as KGHSH and CDR2 as LQKENI. The V segment lost 6 bases and the J segment 2 bases; nucleotides outside the gene matches: 3. The CDR3 runs 13 residues. The DNA for the CDR3 is TGTGCCAGCTCGACGGGACAGCAAGAGACCCAGTACTTC. Translating it yields CASSTGQQETQYF.

V usage is TRBV3-1 (or the pseudogene TRBV3-2) and J usage is TRBJ2-5; unclear D gene. The CDR3 totals 13 residues. Germline CDR1 and CDR2: LGHDT and YNNKEL (reference sequence). The V gene lost 0 bases and the J gene lost 4 bases, with 6 bases spanning the gap. In DNA, the CDR3 is TGTGCCAGCAGCCAAGATTCCGTAGAGACCCAGTACTTC. It specifies CASSQDSVETQYF.

This clone was seen a single time. The CDR3 reads CASSPRPSRETQYF. The CDR3 DNA reads as TGTGCCAGCAGCCCTCGCCCTAGTAGAGAGACCCAGTACTTC. The rearrangement links TRBV16 to TRBJ2-5; D is unclear. Germline assignment: CDR1 KGHSY and CDR2 FQNENV. V lost 4 bases and J 4 bases, leaving 13 bases between the germline ends. The CDR3 is made up of 14 amino acids.

The gene calls are TRBV30 and TRBJ2-5; D ambiguous. This CDR3 is 15 amino acids long. V was clipped by 0 bases and J by 5 bases, with 16 bases between them. Germline V CDR1 and CDR2: GTSNPN, SVGIG (reference sequence). CDR3 sequence reads: CAWSVLFLEGETQYF. CDR3 nucleotides: TGTGCCTGGAGTGTACTATTTTTAGAAGGCGAGACCCAGTACTTC.

This chain links TRBV29-1 with TRBJ2-7; D not resolved. CDR1 and CDR2 (germline): SQVTM, ANQGSEA. There are 11 residues in the CDR3. V lost 7 bases to trimming and J lost 5 bases, with 12 bases between them. The CDR3 spells CSAAVKDEQYF. CDR3 coding DNA: TGCAGCGCCGCGGTTAAGGACGAGCAGTACTTC.